What follows describes a single T cell receptor (beta chain). The method was immunoSEQ multiplex PCR; TCRdb's version includes in-frame clones alone and lacks a portion of them. The repertoire holds around 20,000 clones, with approximately 88% as singletons. This sample is drawn from a study of PD-1 and CTLA-4 blockade in melanoma. This specimen was CD8+ T cells from peripheral blood, taken before anti-PD-1 treatment. The TCR sequence derives from a human donor with melanoma.

The CDR3 DNA sequence: TGTGCCAGCAGCTCCGGGCGGGGCCGCACAGATACGCAGTATTTT. It encodes CASSSGRGRTDTQYF. The rearrangement links TRBV7-2 to TRBJ2-3; a possible D gene is TRBD2 (6 bases). V lost 4 bases and J lost 1, with 12 bases in between. Germline V CDR1 and CDR2: SGHTA, FQGNSA. This CDR3 is 15 amino acids long.